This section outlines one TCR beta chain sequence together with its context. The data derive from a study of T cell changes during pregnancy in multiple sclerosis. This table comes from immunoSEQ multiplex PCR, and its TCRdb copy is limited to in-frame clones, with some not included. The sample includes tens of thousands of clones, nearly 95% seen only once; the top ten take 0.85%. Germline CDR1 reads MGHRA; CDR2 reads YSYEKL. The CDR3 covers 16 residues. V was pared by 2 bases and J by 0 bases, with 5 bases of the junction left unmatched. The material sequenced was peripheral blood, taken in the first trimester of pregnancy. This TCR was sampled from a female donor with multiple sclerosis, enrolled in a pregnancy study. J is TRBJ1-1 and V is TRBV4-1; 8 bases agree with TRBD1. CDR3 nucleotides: TGCGCCAGCAGCCAAAGGCAGGGGGCCCTGAACACTGAAGCTTTCTTT. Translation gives CASSQRQGALNTEAFF.